These 5 T cell receptor beta chains were sequenced from one sample in a study of T cell changes during pregnancy in multiple sclerosis. TCRdb's table, derived via immunoSEQ multiplex PCR, lists solely in-frame clones and lacks some. The data show tens of thousands of clones, around 90% seen once. The input for sequencing was peripheral blood, taken in the second trimester of pregnancy. These receptors came from a female donor in good health, enrolled as a control in a pregnancy study.

The chain couples TRBV4-1 to TRBJ2-7; D is possibly TRBD1 (7 bases). There are 15 residues in the CDR3. Trimming removed 4 bases from V and 4 bases from J, with 17 bases in between. CDR1 is MGHRA and CDR2 is YSYEKL in the germline V gene. CDR3 sequence reads: CASSPGGQGEYEQYF. The CDR3 bases are TGCGCCAGCAGCCCCGGAGGGCAGGGGGAATACGAGCAGTACTTC.

This rearrangement joins TRBV27 to TRBJ1-2; 8 nucleotides agree with TRBD1. Germline V gene sequence: CDR1 MNHEY, CDR2 SMNVEV (reference sequence). V lost 5 bases and J lost 7; bases outside the gene matches: 12. The CDR3 sequence is 15 residues long. CDR3 protein: CASSVTGQALFGYTF. CDR3 sequence (DNA): TGTGCCAGCAGTGTAACGGGACAGGCGCTATTTGGCTACACCTTC.

J is TRBJ2-7 and V is TRBV6-4, with TRBD2 matching 12 bases. This CDR3 is built from 14 residues. The ends lost 5 bases at V and 5 bases at J; junction bases unmatched: 4. Germline V gene sequence: CDR1 MRHNA, CDR2 SNTAGT. CDR3 nucleotide sequence: TGTGCCAGCAGTCCTAGCGGGGGGGCCGACGAGCAGTACTTC. Encoded protein: CASSPSGGADEQYF.

The gene calls are TRBV9 and TRBJ2-7, with 9 bases aligning to TRBD1. The length of the CDR3 is 14 residues. The V gene end was trimmed by 7 bases and the J gene end by 4 bases; junction bases not matched to a gene: 9. Germline CDR1 reads SGDLS; CDR2 reads YYNGEE. Written as DNA, the CDR3 is TGTGCCAGCTCGCTGGGACAGGGACCTTACGAGCAGTACTTC. This gives the protein CASSLGQGPYEQYF.

This clone came up once. V gene TRBV5-6 combines with J gene TRBJ1-2; 8 nucleotides match TRBD1. The CDR3 spans 13 residues. Germline V gene data show CDR1 as SGHDT and CDR2 as YYEEEE. V was pared by 4 bases and J by 4 bases, with 3 bases of the junction left unmatched. CDR3 amino acids: CASSPGQVYGYTF. CDR3 bases: TGTGCCAGCAGCCCGGGACAGGTCTATGGCTACACCTTC.